These T cell receptor beta chains were read from a single sample in a study of T cells in tuberculosis. Only in-frame clones appear in the TCRdb table, and some are missing; sequencing was by immunoSEQ multiplex PCR. The sample contains approximately 57,000 clones, 88% of which appear only once. Sequencing used CD1b-GMM tetramer-negative cells sorted from PBMCs. Receptors originate from an adult woman with latent tuberculosis. The conserved cysteine and the conserved F or W are not part of the CDR3 here. Clone sizes are given selectively: once, few, many, or a class where the clone is expanded.

CDR3 length	J gene	clone size	V gene	CDR3 protein
10	TRBJ2-7	-	TRBV11-2	ASSANRGEQY
14	TRBJ2-1	-	TRBV30	AWSVHRGGAGSEQF
13	TRBJ1-1	-	TRBV30	AWSVRHRLGTEAF
10	TRBJ2-1	once	TRBV5-4	ASTSPYNEQF
15	TRBJ2-5	-	TRBV14	ASSQFPGHAGEETQY
14	TRBJ2-3	-	TRBV10-3	AISDRGSSSTDTQY
13	TRBJ1-1	-	TRBV13	ASSLGVGMNTEAF
11	TRBJ1-2	once	TRBV27	ASSSNRGWGYT
10	TRBJ2-1	-	TRBV30	AWSVLVPEQF
10	TRBJ2-4	once	TRBV6-1	ASRGGQGQGY
13	TRBJ2-1	-	TRBV7-9	ASSLVSIEGDEQF
11	TRBJ2-3	-	TRBV7-2	ASTSGVGDTQY
12	TRBJ2-3	-	TRBV7-3	ASSLFGGGDTQY
11	TRBJ1-1	-	TRBV19	AISTGMNTEAF
11	TRBJ1-1	once	TRBV7-3	ASSQGMNTEAF
14	TRBJ2-3	-	TRBV27	ASSPLLAGSSDTQY
13	TRBJ2-1	-	TRBV6-1	ASSPNRGAYNEQF
15	TRBJ2-3	-	TRBV7-3	ASSLTSASGFTDTQY
11	TRBJ1-5	-	TRBV30	AWSSRRYQPQH
13	TRBJ2-1	-	TRBV2	ASKGKGLEYNEQF
13	TRBJ2-1	-	TRBV9	ASSVRLAGDNEQF
9	TRBJ1-4	-	TRBV15	ATSGYKDRF
14	TRBJ1-3	-	TRBV10-3	AISGYRELSGNTIY
12	TRBJ1-2	-	TRBV29-1	SVAPLGEGYGYT
11	TRBJ1-2	-	TRBV27	ASSFLSYYGYT
13	TRBJ1-6	-	TRBV7-9	ASSSGTGGISPLH
10	TRBJ2-7	few	TRBV6-5	ASRTGSNEQY
11	TRBJ2-2	-	TRBV7-3	ASSAQGTGELF
13	TRBJ2-5	few	TRBV30	AWSVGAGGYETQY
11	TRBJ1-2	once	TRBV6-1	ASVARQVYGYT
11	TRBJ1-1	-	TRBV14	ASRQSRYTEAF
12	TRBJ1-5	-	TRBV7-2	ASSTTGAPQPQH
11	TRBJ2-1	-	TRBV2	ASRPTTYNEQF
17	TRBJ2-3	-	TRBV19	ASSHPGTSGGQSTDTQY
11	TRBJ2-7	-	TRBV6-6	ASETAGASGQY
12	TRBJ2-5	-	TRBV5-1	ASSPRPSRETQY
12	TRBJ1-1	-	TRBV6-5	ASSYVPGNTEAF
11	TRBJ2-1	once	TRBV18	ASSPYRGNEQF
16	TRBJ2-5	-	TRBV29-1	SVEDLGTGGGLAGTQY
13	TRBJ1-2	-	TRBV7-6	ASSLSGGSNYGYT
13	TRBJ2-1	-	TRBV25-1	ASSPEEISYNEQF
14	TRBJ2-3	-	TRBV12-5	ASGLGLAGKPDTQY
16	TRBJ2-1	-	TRBV30	AWSDESGGHYLYNEQF
11	TRBJ2-7	-	TRBV18	ASSLLTGEEQY
17	TRBJ2-7	-	TRBV5-1	ASSSSGTEREGGLHEQY
17	TRBJ2-1	-	TRBV7-6	ASSLAPSVLAGQHNEQF
14	TRBJ1-6	-	TRBV28	ASSLSVSSYNSPLH
14	TRBJ2-3	once	TRBV7-3	ASSLGLAGEVDTQY
14	TRBJ1-5	-	TRBV19	ASSPPFGHYNQPQH
13	TRBJ1-1	-	TRBV7-9	ASSFHRVGNTEAF
10	TRBJ1-1	-	TRBV5-1	ASSWDRAEAF
11	TRBJ1-2	-	TRBV7-2	ASSLVGVGGYT
14	TRBJ2-7	-	TRBV4-1	ASSQGTGGRQYEQY
11	TRBJ2-6	once	TRBV2	ASLRAGANVLT
15	TRBJ2-2	-	TRBV25-1	ASSESTDASWTGELF
13	TRBJ2-1	-	TRBV9	ASSVAGTAYNEQF
14	TRBJ2-2	-	TRBV27	ASSLLAGGRAGELF
12	TRBJ2-7	once	TRBV7-9	ASSFIQGFHEQY